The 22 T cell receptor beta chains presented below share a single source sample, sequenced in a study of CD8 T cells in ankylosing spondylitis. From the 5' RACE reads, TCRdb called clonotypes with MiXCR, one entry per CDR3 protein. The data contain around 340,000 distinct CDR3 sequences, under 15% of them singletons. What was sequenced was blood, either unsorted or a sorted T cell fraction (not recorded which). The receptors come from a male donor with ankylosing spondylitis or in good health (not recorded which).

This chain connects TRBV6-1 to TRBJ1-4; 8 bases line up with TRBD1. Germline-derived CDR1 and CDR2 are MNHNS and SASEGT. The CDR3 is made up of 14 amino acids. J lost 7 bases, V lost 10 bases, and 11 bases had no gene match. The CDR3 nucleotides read TGTGCCACACGCCGGACAGGGAACGGTGAAAAACTGTTTTTT. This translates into CATRRTGNGEKLFF.

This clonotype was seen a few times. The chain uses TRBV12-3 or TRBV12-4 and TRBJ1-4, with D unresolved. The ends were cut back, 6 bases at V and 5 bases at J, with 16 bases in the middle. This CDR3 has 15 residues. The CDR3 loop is CASRQSSAQNEKLFF. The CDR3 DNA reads TGTGCCAGCAGGCAGAGTAGCGCCCAAAATGAAAAACTGTTTTTT.

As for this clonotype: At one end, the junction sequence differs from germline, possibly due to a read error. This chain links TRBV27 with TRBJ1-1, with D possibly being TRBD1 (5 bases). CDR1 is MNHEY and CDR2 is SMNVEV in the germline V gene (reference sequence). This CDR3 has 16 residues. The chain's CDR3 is CASGFRVTGPNTEAFF. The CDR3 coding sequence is TGTGCCAGCGGTTTTCGCGTTACAGGCCCGAACACTGAAGCTTTCTTT.

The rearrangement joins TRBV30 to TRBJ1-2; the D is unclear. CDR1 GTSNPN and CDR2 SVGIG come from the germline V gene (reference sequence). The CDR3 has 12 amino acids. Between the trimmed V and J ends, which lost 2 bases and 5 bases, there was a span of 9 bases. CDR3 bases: TGTGCCTGGAGTCCCGGACCTTATGGCTACACCTTC. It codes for CAWSPGPYGYTF.

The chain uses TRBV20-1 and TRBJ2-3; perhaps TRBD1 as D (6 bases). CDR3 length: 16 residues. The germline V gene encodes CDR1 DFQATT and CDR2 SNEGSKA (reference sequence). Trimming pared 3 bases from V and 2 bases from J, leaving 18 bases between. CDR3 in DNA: TGCAGTGCTAGGCGAGACGGGACACCCTTCACAGATACGCAGTATTTT. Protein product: CSARRDGTPFTDTQYF.

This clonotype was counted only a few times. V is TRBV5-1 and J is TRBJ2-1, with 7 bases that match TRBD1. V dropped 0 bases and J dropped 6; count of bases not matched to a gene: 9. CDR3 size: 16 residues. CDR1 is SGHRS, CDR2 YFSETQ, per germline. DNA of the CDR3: TGCGCCAGCAGCTTGGGACCCTCCGGGACAGCCAATGAGCAGTTCTTC. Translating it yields CASSLGPSGTANEQFF.

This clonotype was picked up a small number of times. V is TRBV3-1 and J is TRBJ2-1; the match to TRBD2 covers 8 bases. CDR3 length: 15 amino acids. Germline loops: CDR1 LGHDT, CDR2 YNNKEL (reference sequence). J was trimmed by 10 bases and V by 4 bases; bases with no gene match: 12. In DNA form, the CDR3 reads TGTGCCAGCAGCCCCGTCGGTGGGACTAGTCGCGAGCAGTTCTTC. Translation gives CASSPVGGTSREQFF.

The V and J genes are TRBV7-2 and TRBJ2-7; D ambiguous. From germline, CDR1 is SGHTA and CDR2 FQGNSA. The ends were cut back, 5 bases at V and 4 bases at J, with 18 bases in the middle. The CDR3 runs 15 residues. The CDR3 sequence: CASSPRVALRYEQYF. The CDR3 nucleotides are TGTGCCAGCAGCCCCCGGGTGGCCCTGAGGTACGAGCAGTACTTC.

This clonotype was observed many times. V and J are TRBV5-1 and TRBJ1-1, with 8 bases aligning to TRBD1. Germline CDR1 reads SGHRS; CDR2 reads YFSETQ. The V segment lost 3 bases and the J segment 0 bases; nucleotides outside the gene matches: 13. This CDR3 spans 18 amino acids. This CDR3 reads CASSSRPRDRRLNTEAFF. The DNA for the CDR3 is TGCGCCAGCAGCTCCCGGCCTAGGGACAGGCGGTTGAACACTGAAGCTTTCTTT.

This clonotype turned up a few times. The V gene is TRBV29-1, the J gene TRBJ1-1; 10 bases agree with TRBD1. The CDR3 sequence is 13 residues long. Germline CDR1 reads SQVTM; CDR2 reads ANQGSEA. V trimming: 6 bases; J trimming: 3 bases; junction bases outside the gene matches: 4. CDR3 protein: CSVRTGGHTEAFF. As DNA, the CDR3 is TGCAGCGTGAGGACAGGGGGGCACACTGAAGCTTTCTTT.

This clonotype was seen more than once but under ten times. This CDR3 is CASSLGTGFFTDTQYF. CDR3 sequence (DNA): TGTGCCAGCAGCTTAGGGACAGGGTTTTTCACAGATACGCAGTATTTT. This sequence joins TRBV11-2 and TRBJ2-3, with TRBD1 matching over 8 bases. Germline CDR1 is SGHAT and CDR2 is FQNNGV. After removal of 1 base from V and 2 bases from J, the junction contained 5 bases not matched to a gene. The CDR3 loop spans 16 amino acids. The full variable domain, completed using reference TRBV11-2 and TRBJ2-3, is EAGVAQSPRYKIIEKRQSVAFWCNPISGHATLYWYQQILGQGPKLLIQFQNNGVVDDSQLPKDRFSAERLKGVDSTLKIQPAKLEDSAVYLCASSLGTGFFTDTQYFGPGTRLTVL.

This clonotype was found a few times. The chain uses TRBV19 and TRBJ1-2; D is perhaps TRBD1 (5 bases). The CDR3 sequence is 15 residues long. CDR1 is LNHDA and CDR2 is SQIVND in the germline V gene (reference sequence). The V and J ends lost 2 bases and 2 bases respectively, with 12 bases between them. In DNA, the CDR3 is TGTGCCAGTAGTATATCCGGGACTTCGAACTATGGCTACACCTTC. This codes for CASSISGTSNYGYTF.

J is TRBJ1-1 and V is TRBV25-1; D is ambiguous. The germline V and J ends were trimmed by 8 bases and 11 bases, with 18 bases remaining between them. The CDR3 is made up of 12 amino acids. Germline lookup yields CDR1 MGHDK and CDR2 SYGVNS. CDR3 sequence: CASHSRTGRAFF. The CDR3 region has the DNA TGTGCCAGCCACTCCCGGACCGGGCGGGCTTTCTTT.

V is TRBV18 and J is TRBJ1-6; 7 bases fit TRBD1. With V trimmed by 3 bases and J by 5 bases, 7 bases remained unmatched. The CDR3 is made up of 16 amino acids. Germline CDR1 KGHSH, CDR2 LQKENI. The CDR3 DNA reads TGTGCCAGCTCACCGTCCTGGGACAGAAATAATTCACCCCTCCACTTT. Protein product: CASSPSWDRNNSPLHF.

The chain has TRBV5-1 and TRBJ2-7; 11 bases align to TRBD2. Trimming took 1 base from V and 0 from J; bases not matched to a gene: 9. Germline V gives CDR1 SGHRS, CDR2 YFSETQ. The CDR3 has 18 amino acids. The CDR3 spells CASSLSPSGGTFSYEQYF. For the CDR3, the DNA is TGCGCCAGCAGCTTGAGCCCTAGCGGGGGGACGTTCTCCTACGAGCAGTACTTC.

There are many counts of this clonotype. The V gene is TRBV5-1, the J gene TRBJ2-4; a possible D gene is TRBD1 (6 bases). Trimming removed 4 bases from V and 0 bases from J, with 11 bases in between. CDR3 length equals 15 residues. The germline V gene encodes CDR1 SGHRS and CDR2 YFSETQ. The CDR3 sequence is CASSPDSLAKNIQYF. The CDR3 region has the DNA TGCGCCAGCAGCCCGGACAGTTTAGCCAAAAACATTCAGTACTTC.

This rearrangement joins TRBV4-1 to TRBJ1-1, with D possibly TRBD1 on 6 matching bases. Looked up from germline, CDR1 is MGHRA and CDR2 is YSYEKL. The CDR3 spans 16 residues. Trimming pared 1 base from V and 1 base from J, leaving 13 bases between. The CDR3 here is CASSQGKGGGNTEAFF. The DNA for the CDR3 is TGCGCCAGCAGCCAAGGGAAAGGGGGAGGGAACACTGAAGCTTTCTTT.

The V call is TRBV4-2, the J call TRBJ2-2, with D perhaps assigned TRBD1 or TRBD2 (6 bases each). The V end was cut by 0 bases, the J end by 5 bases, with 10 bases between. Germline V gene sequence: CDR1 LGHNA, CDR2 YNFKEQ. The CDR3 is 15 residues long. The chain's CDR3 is CASSQDRGGTGELFF. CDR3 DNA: TGTGCCAGCAGCCAAGATCGAGGGGGGACCGGGGAGCTGTTTTTT.

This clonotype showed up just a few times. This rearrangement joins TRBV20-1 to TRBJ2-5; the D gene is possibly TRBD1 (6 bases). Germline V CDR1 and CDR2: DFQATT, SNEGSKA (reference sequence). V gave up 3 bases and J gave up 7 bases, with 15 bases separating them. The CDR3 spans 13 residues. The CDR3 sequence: CSARTGRQRTQYF. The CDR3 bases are TGCAGTGCTAGGACAGGCCGACAACGGACCCAGTACTTC.

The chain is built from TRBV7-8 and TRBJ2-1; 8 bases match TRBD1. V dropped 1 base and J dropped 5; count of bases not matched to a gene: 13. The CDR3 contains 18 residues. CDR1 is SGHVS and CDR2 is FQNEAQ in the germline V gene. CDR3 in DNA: TGTGCCAGCAGCTTAGTTGGGACAGGCTTGAGGTTGGACAATGAGCAGTTCTTC. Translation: CASSLVGTGLRLDNEQFF.

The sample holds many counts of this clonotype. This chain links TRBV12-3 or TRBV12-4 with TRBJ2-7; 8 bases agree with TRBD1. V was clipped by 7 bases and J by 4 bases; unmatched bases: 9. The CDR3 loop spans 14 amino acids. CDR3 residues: CASTLQGALYEQYF. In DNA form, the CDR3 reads TGTGCCAGCACCTTGCAGGGGGCGCTTTACGAGCAGTACTTC.

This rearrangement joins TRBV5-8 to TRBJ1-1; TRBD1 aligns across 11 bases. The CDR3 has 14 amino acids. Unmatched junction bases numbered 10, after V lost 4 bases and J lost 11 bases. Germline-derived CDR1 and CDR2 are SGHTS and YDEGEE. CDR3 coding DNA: TGTGCCAGCAGCCGGGACAGGGGGGGACTGAACGCTTTCTTT. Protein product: CASSRDRGGLNAFF.